Presented here are 20 T cell receptor beta chains from one specimen sequenced in a study of shared clonotypes between healthy human individuals. The data were produced by immunoSEQ multiplex PCR, yet TCRdb's version contains in-frame clones alone and is incomplete. Seen here are 400,000 to 500,000 clones, over 65% observed once, and the top ten hold 10% to 15%. Sample: PBMCs. The source is a woman aged 35 to 49 in good health. Some clones in this sample may be carry-over from other donors' samples.

As for this clone: A read error may be the cause here, since a much bigger clone is one base away. The sample carries other DNA sequences with the same CDR3. The rearrangement joins TRBV5-1 to TRBJ2-7; 7 positions match TRBD1. This CDR3 comprises 13 residues. J gave up 4 bases and V 2 bases, and 3 bases lay outside the gene matches. Germline V lookup: CDR1 SGHRS, CDR2 YFSETQ. DNA for the CDR3: TGCGCCAGCAGCTTCGACAGGGTGTACGAGCAGTACTTC. Translation gives CASSFDRVYEQYF.

This clone has only a few counts. The J gene is TRBJ2-5, the V gene TRBV30, with 10 bases fitting TRBD1. The CDR3 totals 18 residues. After removal of 1 base from V and 3 bases from J, the junction contained 14 bases not matched to a gene. Germline CDR1 is GTSNPN and CDR2 is SVGIG (reference sequence). This chain's CDR3 is CAWSGRQGAGRSKETQYF. CDR3 coding DNA: TGTGCCTGGAGTGGGAGACAGGGGGCCGGGAGGTCCAAAGAGACCCAGTACTTC.

CDR3 DNA sequence: TGTGCCAGCAGCCCAGGACGGACCGGGGAGCTGTTTTTT. Translating gives CASSPGRTGELFF. The V call is TRBV7-9, the J call TRBJ2-2, with D hard to call. This CDR3 is built from 13 residues. Trimming shortened V by 5 bases and J by 5 bases, and 9 bases separated the two germline ends. Germline V gene data show CDR1 as SEHNR and CDR2 as FQNEAQ (reference sequence).

The V and J genes are TRBV13 and TRBJ1-3; TRBD1 agrees at 7 bases. Germline V gene lookup returns CDR1 PRHDT and CDR2 FYEKMQ (reference sequence). The CDR3 runs 17 residues. V was pared by 1 base and J by 3 bases, with 9 bases of the junction left unmatched. The CDR3 DNA reads TGTGCCAGCAGCTTAGAGACCCGACAGGGTGGTGGAAACACCATATATTTT. Translation gives CASSLETRQGGGNTIYF.

This clone has only a few counts. This sequence joins TRBV6-6 and TRBJ2-7; 9 bases are a match to TRBD1. Trimming took 6 bases from V and 6 from J; bases not matched to a gene: 12. Per germline, CDR1 MNHNY and CDR2 SVGAGI (reference sequence). CDR3 length: 15 residues. The CDR3 DNA is TGTGCCAGCAGACCTAACCGGGACAGGGCGACCGAGCAGTACTTC. Its translation is CASRPNRDRATEQYF.

The J gene is TRBJ1-5, the V gene TRBV29-1; the match to TRBD1 covers 7 bases. V gave up 6 bases and J gave up 0 bases; unmatched junction bases: 11. Germline lookup yields CDR1 SQVTM and CDR2 ANQGSEA. This CDR3 spans 16 amino acids. CDR3 coding DNA: TGCAGCGTCCAATGGGGGGCAGGGGGTAGCAATCAGCCCCAGCATTTT. Amino acid sequence: CSVQWGAGGSNQPQHF.

This chain links TRBV28 with TRBJ2-2, with TRBD1 matching over 8 bases. The CDR3 is 17 residues long. The J segment lost 1 base and the V segment lost 3 bases, leaving 7 bases of the junction unmatched. From germline, CDR1 is MDHEN and CDR2 SYDVKM. The CDR3 spells CASSFRTGYMNTGELFF. Here the CDR3 DNA reads TGTGCCAGCAGTTTCCGGACAGGGTATATGAACACCGGGGAGCTGTTTTTT.

This chain links TRBV7-9 with TRBJ2-5, with 7 bases that match TRBD2. This CDR3 has 13 amino acids. Germline CDR1 and CDR2: SEHNR and FQNEAQ (reference sequence). J lost 3 bases, V lost 4 bases, and 2 bases had no gene match. CDR3 nucleotide sequence: TGTGCCAGCAGCTGGGCGGGGGAAGAGACCCAGTACTTC. Encoded protein: CASSWAGEETQYF.

In regard to this clone: With only one base between it and a far larger clone, this is likely a read error. The rearrangement joins TRBV4-2 to TRBJ2-7; either TRBD1 or TRBD2 may supply D (6 bases each). V lost 0 bases to trimming and J lost 6 bases, with 15 bases between them. This CDR3 has 15 amino acids. Germline assignment: CDR1 LGHNA and CDR2 YNFKEQ. Here the CDR3 reads CASSQEEGEYAEQYF. CDR3 nucleotides: TGTGCCAGCAGCCAAGAGGAGGGGGAATACGCCGAGCAGTACTTC.

The chain recombines TRBV11-3 with TRBJ2-3; no clear D gene. CDR1 is SGHNT and CDR2 is YENEEA in the germline V gene. The ends were cut back, 1 base at V and 0 bases at J, with 8 bases in the middle. There are 15 residues in the CDR3. The CDR3 DNA follows: TGTGCCAGCAGCTTAGGGCTTCCTAGCACAGATACGCAGTATTTT. Its protein product is CASSLGLPSTDTQYF. The full variable domain, with the rest looked up from reference TRBV11-3 and TRBJ2-3, is EAGVVQSPRYKIIEKKQPVAFWCNPISGHNTLYWYLQNLGQGPELLIRYENEEAVDDSQLPKDRFSAERLKGVDSTLKIQPAELGDSAVYLCASSLGLPSTDTQYFGPGTRLTVL.

The table lists this clone with a few counts. This chain uses TRBV11-2 with TRBJ1-3, with TRBD1 as a possible D gene (6 bases). The CDR3 sequence is 16 residues long. Trimming shortened V by 6 bases and J by 5 bases, and 20 bases separated the two germline ends. Germline lookup yields CDR1 SGHAT and CDR2 FQNNGV. The CDR3 region has the DNA TGTGCCAGCAGGGACGGGGGTGGACAGAAGAGAAACACCATATATTTT. Protein: CASRDGGGQKRNTIYF.

Only a few counts were recorded for this clone. This chain links TRBV2 with TRBJ2-5; D is undetermined. Germline assignment: CDR1 SNHLY and CDR2 FYNNEI. Trimming left V 5 bases short and J 5 bases short, with 18 bases between. This CDR3 spans 15 amino acids. The CDR3 bases are TGTGCCAGCAGTCCAAACCTCCGGGTCTGGGAGACCCAGTACTTC. As protein: CASSPNLRVWETQYF.

The chain carries TRBV9 and TRBJ2-2, with TRBD2 identical over 7 bases. CDR3 length: 14 amino acids. Germline assignment: CDR1 SGDLS and CDR2 YYNGEE. J lost 8 bases, V lost 4 bases, and 8 bases had no gene match. DNA of the CDR3: TGTGCCAGCAGCCCGCGGACTAGTTCGGGGGAGCTGTTTTTT. Residues: CASSPRTSSGELFF.

This clone was found many times. The rearrangement links TRBV15 to TRBJ2-7; perhaps TRBD1 as D (6 bases). This CDR3 region has 16 residues. Germline V gene sequence: CDR1 LNHNV, CDR2 YYDKDF (reference sequence). Deletions cut 0 bases from V and 4 bases from J, with 16 bases between. The DNA of the CDR3 is TGTGCCACCAGCAGAGATTTGGGACAAGGATCATACGAGCAGTACTTC. It is translated as CATSRDLGQGSYEQYF.

The chain has TRBV27 and TRBJ1-2, with D possibly matching TRBD1 (6 bases). V was cut by 0 bases and J by 7 bases, with 15 bases left in between. This CDR3 comprises 15 residues. The germline V gene has CDR1 MNHEY and CDR2 SMNVEV (reference sequence). The CDR3 loop is CASSLSGNRAGGYTF. The CDR3 DNA follows: TGTGCCAGCAGTTTATCAGGGAACAGGGCCGGTGGCTACACCTTC.

DNA of the CDR3: TGTGCCAGCACCCTCAGTCCCAGCTCCTACAATGAGCAGTTCTTC. Protein sequence: CASTLSPSSYNEQFF. The gene calls are TRBV14 and TRBJ2-1; no reliable D call. The CDR3 is 15 residues long. CDR1 SGHDN and CDR2 FVKESK come from the germline V gene. The germline V and J ends were trimmed by 7 bases and 0 bases, with 13 bases remaining between them.

V is TRBV30 and J is TRBJ2-1; D is perhaps TRBD1 (6 bases). CDR1 is GTSNPN, CDR2 SVGIG, per germline (reference sequence). CDR3 length: 16 residues. V was clipped by 0 bases and J by 4 bases, with 16 bases between them. CDR3 sequence: CAWSVLGGGEYNEQFF. Here the CDR3 DNA reads TGTGCCTGGAGTGTACTAGGGGGTGGGGAATACAATGAGCAGTTCTTC.

In nucleotides, the CDR3 is TGTGCCAGCAGCTTAGTTTGGACAGACACTGAAGCTTTCTTT. Its translation: CASSLVWTDTEAFF. The rearrangement links TRBV7-2 to TRBJ1-1, with D possibly being TRBD1 (6 bases). This CDR3 has 14 residues. Per the germline V gene, CDR1 is SGHTA and CDR2 is FQGNSA. V was shortened by 1 base and J by 3 bases, with 9 bases between the two germline ends.

The gene calls are TRBV7-2 and TRBJ2-3; D gene ambiguous. The V gene lost 5 bases and the J gene lost 4 bases, with 13 bases spanning the gap. The CDR3 contains 14 residues. CDR1 and CDR2 (germline): SGHTA, FQGNSA. The CDR3 nucleotides read TGTGCCAGCAGCCGAACCGCTGGGGCAGATACGCAGTATTTT. This encodes CASSRTAGADTQYF.

This clone was seen only a few times. CDR3 protein: CASTLRGSRHEQYF. CDR3 nucleotide sequence: TGTGCCAGCACCCTAAGGGGCAGCCGCCACGAGCAGTACTTC. The genes are TRBV28 and TRBJ2-7, with a weak D call TRBD1 (5 bases). Germline V gene data show CDR1 as MDHEN and CDR2 as SYDVKM. The V end lost 7 bases, the J end lost 5 bases, and 18 bases lay between the germline ends. The CDR3 has 14 amino acids.